A selection of T cell receptor beta chains follows, all from one sample in a study of blood T cell repertoires in COVID-19. Assay used: immunoSEQ multiplex PCR; TCRdb lists only in-frame clones, some missing. The sample yields under 8,000 clones, around 85% seen once. Sequencing input: peripheral blood. Receptor source: a human donor in a cohort sampled during active COVID-19. CDR3s include the opening cysteine and the closing phenylalanine or tryptophan. A D gene is named only where the DNA matches it firmly.

J gene	D gene	V gene	CDR3 DNA	CDR3 protein
TRBJ2-3	NA	TRBV3-1/TRBV3-2	TGTGCCAGCAGCCAAAACGGGATAAGCACAGATACGCAGTATTTT	CASSQNGISTDTQYF
TRBJ1-1	NA	TRBV2	TGTGCCAGCTGCGGGACCACTGGCACTGAAGCTTTCTTT	CASCGTTGTEAFF
TRBJ1-3	NA	TRBV2	TGTGCCAGCAGTGAACAGGGTTCTGGAAACACCATATATTTT	CASSEQGSGNTIYF
TRBJ1-5	TRBD1	TRBV7-2	TGTGCCAGCAGCTTAAGCGGGACAGGACTATTGCCCCAGCATTTT	CASSLSGTGLLPQHF
TRBJ2-5	NA	TRBV3-1/TRBV3-2	TGTGCCAGCAGCCGCGGGACGGGACAAGAGACCCAGTACTTC	CASSRGTGQETQYF
TRBJ2-7	NA	TRBV28	TGTGCCAGCAGTTTAGGGGCCCGGATCCGTCCGAGCTCCTACGAGCAGTACTTC	CASSLGARIRPSSYEQYF
TRBJ1-5	NA	TRBV5-1	TGCGCCAGCAGCTTGGACCCCACAGGTCTCCAGGATCAGCCCCAGCATTTT	CASSLDPTGLQDQPQHF
TRBJ1-1	NA	TRBV7-9	TGTGCCACCCTCGAGGACCAGGGTACGACTGAAGCTTTCTTT	CATLEDQGTTEAFF
TRBJ1-1	NA	TRBV7-9	TGTGCCAGTAAAGCAGGGAACACTGAAGCTTTCTTT	CASKAGNTEAFF
TRBJ1-6	NA	TRBV9	TGTGCCAGCAGCGTAGCTGAGTATAATTCACCCCTCCACTTT	CASSVAEYNSPLHF
TRBJ1-2	NA	TRBV6-5	TGTGCCAGCAGGGAGCCGAAGACAGGCCCCTATGGCTACACCTTC	CASREPKTGPYGYTF
TRBJ1-1	NA	TRBV5-1	TGCGCCAGCAGCTTGGAGGTAGGGGGATACACTGAAGCTTTCTTT	CASSLEVGGYTEAFF
TRBJ1-1	NA	TRBV11-2	TGTGCCAGCAGCCCCCAAATTTACAGTGAAGCTTTCTTT	CASSPQIYSEAFF
TRBJ2-7	TRBD1	TRBV19	TGTGCCAGTAGTATAGGACAGGGGGCGGGCGAGCAGTACTTC	CASSIGQGAGEQYF
TRBJ2-7	NA	TRBV2	TGTGCCAGCAGCGACGTAGCGGCGGGTGAATACGAGCAGTACTTC	CASSDVAAGEYEQYF
TRBJ2-7	TRBD2	TRBV3-1/TRBV3-2	TGTGCCAGCAGCCAAGCGGGGACTAGCGGGAGTCTTTACGAGCAGTACTTC	CASSQAGTSGSLYEQYF
TRBJ1-6	NA	TRBV10-3	TGTGCCATCAGTGAACTCACGGTGCCCTATTCACCCCTCCACTTT	CAISELTVPYSPLHF
TRBJ2-1	TRBD2	TRBV10-3	TGTGCCATCAGCGGGACTAGCGGGGGGGCCGGGGAGCAGTTCTTC	CAISGTSGGAGEQFF
TRBJ1-2	NA	TRBV27	TGTGCCAGCAGTCTATCCCCCCCCAGAGGCTCTAACTATGGCTACACCTTC	CASSLSPPRGSNYGYTF
TRBJ1-5	NA	TRBV19	TGTGCCAGTAGTATGAAGCGTCAAGATCAGCCCCAGCATTTT	CASSMKRQDQPQHF
TRBJ2-1	TRBD2	TRBV27	TGTGCCAGCAGTTTAGGGACTAGCGGGACTAATGAGCAGTTCTTC	CASSLGTSGTNEQFF
TRBJ2-5	NA	TRBV9	TGTGCCAGCAGCAACGGAGGGGAGACCCAGTACTTC	CASSNGGETQYF
TRBJ2-5	TRBD2	TRBV5-5	TGTGCCAGCAGCTTGGAGCCTAGCGGATGGAAAGAGACCCAGTACTTC	CASSLEPSGWKETQYF
TRBJ2-6	TRBD2	TRBV10-1	TGCGCCAGCAGTGAGTCAATAGCGGGGGCCGGGGCCAACGTCCTGACTTTC	CASSESIAGAGANVLTF
TRBJ1-2	NA	TRBV9	TGTGCCAGCACCACGGCCGGGGTCGGCTATGGCTACACCTTC	CASTTAGVGYGYTF
TRBJ2-7	TRBD2	TRBV11-2	TGTGCCAGCAGCTCGGCCGGGACTAGCGGGAGCCACGAGCAGTACTTC	CASSSAGTSGSHEQYF